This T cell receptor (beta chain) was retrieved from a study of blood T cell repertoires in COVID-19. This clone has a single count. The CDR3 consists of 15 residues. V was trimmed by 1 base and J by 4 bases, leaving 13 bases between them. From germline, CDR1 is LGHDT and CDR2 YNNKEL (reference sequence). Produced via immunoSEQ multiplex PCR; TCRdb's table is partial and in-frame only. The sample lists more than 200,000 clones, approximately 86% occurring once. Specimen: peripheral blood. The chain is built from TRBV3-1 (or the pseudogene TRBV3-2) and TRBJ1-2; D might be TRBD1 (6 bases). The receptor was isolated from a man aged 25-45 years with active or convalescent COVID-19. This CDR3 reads CASSQGFQGLYGYTF. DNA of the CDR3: TGTGCCAGCAGCCAAGGATTCCAGGGGCTCTATGGCTACACCTTC.